Listed here are 14 T cell receptor beta chains from one sample, sequenced in a study of blood T cells in healthy people across ages. A sample-barcoded 5' primer and a J-beta primer mix were used in a second PCR of roughly 7 to 11 cycles. TCRdb analysed the 5' RACE reads with MiXCR anew, one entry per CDR3 protein. Of 1,500,000 or so distinct CDR3 sequences in the sample, approximately 43% were seen once. Sequencing input: blood. These receptors were obtained from a woman under 30 in good health.

This clonotype was observed a few times. The chain uses TRBV2 and TRBJ2-3; D might be TRBD2 (5 bases). Trimming cost V 8 bases and J 6 bases, with 12 bases left between them. This CDR3 is 12 amino acids long. Germline CDR1 SNHLY, CDR2 FYNNEI. This CDR3 reads CASQDRGDTQYF. CDR3 sequence (DNA): TGTGCCAGCCAAGACCGAGGGGATACGCAGTATTTT.

This clonotype was counted a few times. The chain carries TRBV25-1 and TRBJ2-5; unclear D gene. The V gene lost 2 bases and the J gene lost 0 bases, with 4 bases spanning the gap. Germline loops: CDR1 MGHDK, CDR2 SYGVNS. The CDR3 length is 13 residues. Written as DNA, the CDR3 is TGTGCCAGCAGTGAACCGGACCAAGAGACCCAGTACTTC. Translation gives CASSEPDQETQYF.

The chain links TRBV9 to TRBJ2-1; 14 nucleotides align to TRBD2. The CDR3 runs 17 residues. The ends lost 0 bases at V and 5 bases at J; junction bases unmatched: 4. Germline V gene data show CDR1 as SGDLS and CDR2 as YYNGEE. The CDR3 protein is CASSVEGGLAGDNEQFF. The CDR3 DNA sequence: TGTGCCAGCAGCGTAGAAGGGGGACTAGCGGGAGACAATGAGCAGTTCTTC.

V usage is TRBV6-1 and J usage is TRBJ1-5, with D unresolved. Trimming took 4 bases from V and 3 from J, leaving 10 bases between them. In germline, CDR1 is MNHNS, CDR2 SASEGT. The CDR3 is 14 residues long. Here the CDR3 reads CASSGSAANQPQHF. The CDR3 DNA is TGTGCCAGCAGTGGCAGTGCAGCCAATCAGCCCCAGCATTTT.

This sequence joins TRBV20-1 and TRBJ2-3; TRBD1 matches at 12 bases. V dropped 6 bases and J dropped 5; count of bases not matched to a gene: 9. The length of the CDR3 is 15 residues. Germline assignment: CDR1 DFQATT and CDR2 SNEGSKA (reference sequence). The CDR3, as DNA: TGCAGTGCGGAGGGGGACAGGGGGCGAAAAGATACGCAGTATTTT. It yields the protein CSAEGDRGRKDTQYF.

The chain couples TRBV20-1 to TRBJ1-6; D not certain. The CDR3 extends over 16 amino acids. Trimming pared 0 bases from V and 0 bases from J, leaving 9 bases between. Germline-derived CDR1 and CDR2 are DFQATT and SNEGSKA (reference sequence). CDR3 amino acids: CSARDNGCSYNSPLHF. CDR3 nucleotide sequence: TGCAGTGCTAGAGATAACGGGTGCTCCTATAATTCACCCCTCCACTTT.

The chain recombines TRBV20-1 with TRBJ2-1, with TRBD1 matching over 10 bases. The CDR3 has 14 amino acids. Trimming cost V 6 bases and J 5 bases; bases outside gene matches: 7. CDR1 and CDR2 (germline): DFQATT, SNEGSKA (reference sequence). In DNA, the CDR3 is TGCAGTGCCAACCGGGACAGGGGTAACAATGAGCAGTTCTTC. Translated, it gives CSANRDRGNNEQFF.

The chain uses TRBV28 and TRBJ2-7, with 9 bases aligning to TRBD1. The germline V gene encodes CDR1 MDHEN and CDR2 SYDVKM. The CDR3 totals 15 residues. V lost 8 bases to trimming and J lost 3 bases; unmatched junction nucleotides: 11. The CDR3 reads CASRQGDRAFYEQYF. CDR3 nucleotides: TGTGCCAGCCGACAGGGGGACAGGGCCTTCTACGAGCAGTACTTC.

This clonotype was recorded only once. This chain links TRBV5-1 with TRBJ2-1, with TRBD1 identical over 8 bases. The J call is uncertain, as TRBJ2-7 better fits the DNA end. The CDR3 has 13 amino acids. Germline V gene data show CDR1 as SGHRS and CDR2 as YFSETQ. The CDR3: CASSLAQGDEQYF. The CDR3 coding sequence is TGCGCCAGCAGCTTGGCACAGGGGGATGAGCAGTACTTC.

The chain combines TRBV20-1 with TRBJ2-5, with TRBD2 identical over 7 bases. Trimming removed 0 bases from V and 1 base from J; junction bases left unmatched: 8. This CDR3 has 16 amino acids. In germline, CDR1 is DFQATT, CDR2 SNEGSKA (reference sequence). CDR3: CSARDHKRGFQETQYF. CDR3 nucleotide sequence: TGCAGTGCTAGAGATCACAAGCGGGGTTTCCAAGAGACCCAGTACTTC.

This chain connects TRBV29-1 to TRBJ2-3, with 10 nucleotides matching TRBD1. Germline V gene data show CDR1 as SQVTM and CDR2 as ANQGSEA. The CDR3 extends over 14 amino acids. V shed 7 bases, J shed 6 bases, and the junction held 10 bases outside the gene matches. Here the CDR3 DNA reads TGCAGCGGGTCCGGGACAGGGGTTGGGGATACGCAGTATTTT. This translates into CSGSGTGVGDTQYF.

Comment on this clonotype: The junction departs from the called germline gene at one end, perhaps through a read error. J is TRBJ2-5 and V is TRBV29-1; D uncertain. CDR3 length equals 12 residues. CDR1 and CDR2 (germline): SQVTM, ANQGSEA. CDR3 sequence: CSVARQQGTQYF. CDR3 nucleotides: TGCAGCGTTGCTCGGCAGCAAGGGACCCAGTACTTC. Together with reference TRBV29-1 and TRBJ2-5, the CDR3 gives the full variable domain: SAVISQKPSRDICQRGTSLTIQCQVDSQVTMMFWYRQQPGQSLTLIATANQGSEATYESGFVIDKFPISRPNLTFSTLTVSNMSPEDSSIYLCSVARQQGTQYFGPGTRLLVL.

The chain links TRBV20-1 to TRBJ2-5, with 8 bases identical to TRBD1. The CDR3 loop spans 15 amino acids. With V trimmed by 0 bases and J by 2 bases, 5 bases remained unmatched. Per germline, CDR1 DFQATT and CDR2 SNEGSKA (reference sequence). The CDR3 sequence: CSARDLGTGQETQYF. The CDR3 coding sequence is TGCAGTGCTAGAGACCTGGGGACAGGACAAGAGACCCAGTACTTC.

The chain employs TRBV29-1 and TRBJ2-3; the match to TRBD2 covers 11 bases. This CDR3 comprises 14 residues. Per the germline V gene, CDR1 is SQVTM and CDR2 is ANQGSEA. V shed 4 bases and J 5 bases; nucleotides not matched to a gene: 5. The CDR3: CSVGLAGGLDTQYF. As DNA, the CDR3 is TGCAGCGTTGGGCTAGCGGGGGGATTAGATACGCAGTATTTT.